Listed here are 26 T cell receptor beta chains from one sample, sequenced in a study of blood T cell repertoires in COVID-19. The repertoire was sequenced with immunoSEQ multiplex PCR; TCRdb's copy has only in-frame clones and lacks some. The sample includes roughly 190,000 clones, more than 75% of them seen just once. The sequencing input was peripheral blood. These receptor sequences come from a human donor in a cohort sampled during active COVID-19.

This clone was observed once. V and J are TRBV6-5 and TRBJ1-5, with D perhaps TRBD1 (6 bases). CDR1 MNHEY and CDR2 SVGAGI come from the germline V gene. CDR3 size: 15 residues. Trimming took 4 bases from V and 0 from J, leaving 10 bases between them. CDR3 sequence: CASSFRTDSNQPQHF. The CDR3 DNA reads TGTGCCAGCAGTTTCAGGACAGATAGCAATCAGCCCCAGCATTTT.

This clone came up a few times. The J gene is TRBJ2-7, the V gene TRBV28; 12 nucleotides line up with TRBD1. Germline V lookup: CDR1 MDHEN, CDR2 SYDVKM. The CDR3 is 14 residues long. Losses at the gene ends were 6 bases for V and 6 bases for J; bases not matched to a gene: 6. CDR3: CASRYGTGGSEQYF. CDR3 nucleotides: TGTGCCAGCAGATACGGGACAGGGGGCTCCGAGCAGTACTTC.

The rearrangement joins TRBV9 to TRBJ2-5; 12 nucleotides agree with TRBD2. This CDR3 region has 18 residues. J lost 2 bases, V lost 0 bases, and 8 bases had no gene match. Germline V gene sequence: CDR1 SGDLS, CDR2 YYNGEE. The CDR3 sequence: CASSVATSTSGGQETQYF. The CDR3 bases are TGTGCCAGCAGCGTAGCTACGTCGACTAGCGGGGGACAAGAGACCCAGTACTTC.

The V call is TRBV24-1, the J call TRBJ2-1; D is undetermined. The CDR3 has 13 residues. Germline V gives CDR1 KGHDR, CDR2 SFDVKD. The ends were cut back, 1 base at V and 9 bases at J, with 9 bases in the middle. This chain's CDR3 is CATSDFAKPEQFF. The CDR3 DNA is TGTGCCACCAGTGATTTCGCGAAACCTGAGCAGTTCTTC.

This clone has only one observation. The CDR3 protein is CASSPHSGQAEAFF. DNA of the CDR3: TGTGCCAGCAGCCCGCACTCGGGACAGGCTGAAGCTTTCTTT. The chain couples TRBV7-9 to TRBJ1-1; TRBD1 aligns across 8 bases. Germline assignment: CDR1 SEHNR and CDR2 FQNEAQ (reference sequence). CDR3 length: 14 residues. V trimming: 5 bases; J trimming: 6 bases; junction bases outside the gene matches: 8. Based on the CDR3 plus reference TRBV7-9 and TRBJ1-1, the full variable domain is DTGVSQNPRHKITKRGQNVTFRCDPISEHNRLYWYRQTLGQGPEFLTYFQNEAQLEKSRLLSDRFSAERPKGSFSTLEIQRTEQGDSAMYLCASSPHSGQAEAFFGQGTRLTVV.

The rearrangement joins TRBV24-1 to TRBJ1-1; a possible D gene is TRBD1 (5 bases). The CDR3 contains 19 residues. V dropped 3 bases and J dropped 1 base, with 23 bases sitting between them. Germline-derived CDR1 and CDR2 are KGHDR and SFDVKD. The chain's CDR3 is CATSDPLIPQGGRNTEAFF. The DNA of the CDR3 is TGTGCCACCAGTGATCCGCTTATCCCTCAGGGAGGTAGGAACACTGAAGCTTTCTTT.

V usage is TRBV7-8 and J usage is TRBJ2-7; D might be TRBD1 (5 bases). In germline, CDR1 is SGHVS, CDR2 FQNEAQ. Trimming took off 1 base at V and 2 bases at J, with 12 bases between the two ends. CDR3 length: 15 residues. CDR3 in DNA: TGTGCCAGCAGCTTAGGGGGCGGACCTACCTACGAGCAGTACTTC. It translates to CASSLGGGPTYEQYF.

Ten or more counts support this clone. V gene TRBV6-2 or TRBV6-3 combines with J gene TRBJ1-1; 10 bases align to TRBD1. With 6 bases clipped from V and 7 bases from J, the junction kept 5 bases outside the gene matches. The CDR3 has 13 amino acids. Germline-derived CDR1 and CDR2 are MNHEY and SVGEGT. Here the CDR3 DNA reads TGTGCCAGCAGCCTGACAGGGGGCATTGAAGCTTTCTTT. It encodes CASSLTGGIEAFF.

This clone showed up just a few times. The rearrangement uses TRBV19 and TRBJ1-6; D call uncertain. Trimming stripped 5 bases from V and 9 bases from J, with 11 bases between. The germline CDR1 and CDR2 sequences are LNHDA and SQIVND (reference sequence). The CDR3 totals 13 residues. The DNA of the CDR3 is TGTGCCAGTAGTCCAGAGGGAATTTCACCCCTCCACTTT. Translation: CASSPEGISPLHF.

The chain uses TRBV7-9 and TRBJ2-1, with 8 bases that match TRBD1. CDR1 and CDR2 (germline): SEHNR, FQNEAQ (reference sequence). Trimming at V came to 0 bases and at J to 1 base, leaving 8 bases not matched to a gene. CDR3 length equals 18 residues. The CDR3 protein is CASSLALQGAMSYNEQFF. DNA for the CDR3: TGTGCCAGCAGCTTAGCGCTCCAGGGGGCGATGTCCTACAATGAGCAGTTCTTC.

CDR3 nucleotide sequence: TGTGCCAGCAGCTGGACAGAGAGCTCCTACAATGAGCAGTTCTTC. Its translation: CASSWTESSYNEQFF. The rearrangement joins TRBV6-2 or TRBV6-3 to TRBJ2-1, with TRBD1 as a possible D gene (6 bases). Trimming shortened V by 6 bases and J by 0 bases, and 12 bases separated the two germline ends. The CDR3 has 15 amino acids. Per the germline V gene, CDR1 is MNHEY and CDR2 is SVGEGT.

The count of this clone is one. The chain recombines TRBV28 with TRBJ2-5, with D possibly matching TRBD1 (6 bases). Germline V gene data show CDR1 as MDHEN and CDR2 as SYDVKM. Deletions cut 3 bases from V and 1 base from J, with 12 bases between. The CDR3 loop spans 15 amino acids. The CDR3 DNA follows: TGTGCCAGCAGTTTGACAGGACGTCTCCAAGAGACCCAGTACTTC. Its protein is CASSLTGRLQETQYF.

V is TRBV29-1 and J is TRBJ2-3; D is possibly TRBD1 (5 bases). V was shortened by 2 bases and J by 4 bases, with 13 bases between the two germline ends. This CDR3 has 14 residues. In germline, CDR1 is SQVTM, CDR2 ANQGSEA. The CDR3 here is CSVETPWGPDTQYF. CDR3 nucleotide sequence: TGCAGCGTTGAAACCCCCTGGGGCCCAGATACGCAGTATTTT.

The rearrangement links TRBV3-1 (or the pseudogene TRBV3-2) to TRBJ1-4; D gene ambiguous. The CDR3 contains 14 residues. CDR1 is LGHDT, CDR2 YNNKEL, per germline (reference sequence). V was pared by 3 bases and J by 5 bases, with 10 bases between. The CDR3 DNA follows: TGTGCCAGCAGCCATGGTACAGAGAATGAAAAACTGTTTTTT. Encoded protein: CASSHGTENEKLFF.

This clone showed up just a few times. The chain's CDR3 is CASSWGRGDQPQHF. In DNA form, the CDR3 reads TGTGCCAGCAGCTGGGGACGGGGGGATCAGCCCCAGCATTTT. The rearrangement joins TRBV3-1 (or the pseudogene TRBV3-2) to TRBJ1-5; D is possibly TRBD1 (5 bases). The V and J ends lost 5 bases and 5 bases respectively, with 13 bases between them. CDR3 length: 14 amino acids. Germline CDR1 LGHDT, CDR2 YNNKEL (reference sequence).

The DNA for the CDR3 is TGTGCCAGTAGTGTATCCGGGACAGGGGTCTTACCGAAAAACATTCAGTACTTC. Residues: CASSVSGTGVLPKNIQYF. V and J are TRBV19 and TRBJ2-4; 10 nucleotides agree with TRBD1. J gave up 4 bases and V 5 bases, and 14 bases lay outside the gene matches. Per the germline V gene, CDR1 is LNHDA and CDR2 is SQIVND (reference sequence). This CDR3 comprises 18 residues.

The chain links TRBV5-1 to TRBJ2-5; TRBD2 is a possible D gene (5 bases). The CDR3 runs to 16 residues. Germline V gene data show CDR1 as SGHRS and CDR2 as YFSETQ. V was cut by 0 bases and J by 2 bases, with 14 bases left in between. In DNA form, the CDR3 reads TGCGCCAGCAGCTTGGTTGTAAGTCGGGGACAAGAGACCCAGTACTTC. Translated, it gives CASSLVVSRGQETQYF. Looking up the rest from reference TRBV5-1 and TRBJ2-5 gives the full variable domain: KAGVTQTPRYLIKTRGQQVTLSCSPISGHRSVSWYQQTPGQGLQFLFEYFSETQRNKGNFPGRFSGRQFSNSRSEMNVSTLELGDSALYLCASSLVVSRGQETQYFGPGTRLLVL.

A single count supports this clone. The chain joins TRBV9 to TRBJ1-1, with 7 bases identical to TRBD1. V lost 5 bases and J lost 1; bases outside the gene matches: 11. Germline V gene lookup returns CDR1 SGDLS and CDR2 YYNGEE. This CDR3 comprises 16 residues. The CDR3 nucleotides are TGTGCCAGCAGTAAGGGTGACAGGGCCCAGAACACTGAAGCTTTCTTT. Protein product: CASSKGDRAQNTEAFF.

V gene TRBV5-6 combines with J gene TRBJ2-7; D is undetermined. Germline V gene sequence: CDR1 SGHDT, CDR2 YYEEEE. The CDR3 runs 12 residues. With 4 bases removed from V and 3 bases from J, the gap between germline ends came to 8 bases. CDR3 nucleotide sequence: TGTGCCAGCAGCCGATACAGCTACGAGCAGTACTTC. The encoded protein is CASSRYSYEQYF.

Worth noting for this clone: This specimen includes other DNA sequences encoding the same CDR3. The CDR3 here is CASSFVRGSDGYTF. In nucleotides, the CDR3 is TGTGCCAGCAGCTTTGTTAGGGGATCCGATGGCTACACCTTC. V gene TRBV5-6 combines with J gene TRBJ1-2; weak D call: TRBD1 (5 bases). This CDR3 region has 14 residues. Trimming left V 2 bases short and J 6 bases short, with 14 bases between. Per germline, CDR1 SGHDT and CDR2 YYEEEE.

The chain joins TRBV5-1 to TRBJ1-5; 8 nucleotides agree with TRBD1. This CDR3 comprises 14 residues. Trimming removed 2 bases from V and 4 bases from J; junction bases left unmatched: 2. Germline-derived CDR1 and CDR2 are SGHRS and YFSETQ. CDR3 nucleotides: TGCGCCAGCAGCTTACAGGGGGGAAATCAGCCCCAGCATTTT. This encodes CASSLQGGNQPQHF.

The chain is built from TRBV12-3 or TRBV12-4 and TRBJ1-4; D gene ambiguous. There are 13 residues in the CDR3. The germline V and J ends were trimmed by 5 bases and 8 bases, with 12 bases remaining between them. The CDR3: CASSKGGLEKLFF. CDR3 DNA: TGTGCCAGCAGTAAGGGAGGGTTGGAAAAACTGTTTTTT.

The chain links TRBV5-5 to TRBJ2-2, with 11 nucleotides matching TRBD1. The CDR3 is 16 amino acids. V lost 3 bases and J lost 4; bases outside the gene matches: 5. The V gene's germline CDR1 is SGHKS and CDR2 YYEKEE (reference sequence). Here the CDR3 DNA reads TGTGCCAGCAGCTCTGGACAGGGGGCGGTCACCGGGGAGCTGTTTTTT. Amino acid sequence: CASSSGQGAVTGELFF.

The V gene is TRBV5-6, the J gene TRBJ2-7; TRBD2 might be the D (7 bases). The CDR3 sequence is 16 residues long. Per germline, CDR1 SGHDT and CDR2 YYEEEE. V was cut by 0 bases and J by 1 base, with 14 bases left in between. CDR3 sequence (DNA): TGTGCCAGCAGCTTGGCCGGCGGGGGCCTTTCCTACGAGCAGTACTTC. This gives the protein CASSLAGGGLSYEQYF.

The table lists this clone with a few counts. V and J are TRBV6-2 or TRBV6-3 and TRBJ2-7, with 7 bases aligning to TRBD2. V lost 6 bases, J lost 9 bases, and 8 bases stayed unmatched. Germline V gene lookup returns CDR1 MNHEY and CDR2 SVGEGT. The CDR3 contains 12 residues. Here the CDR3 reads CASSQTSSRQYF. The CDR3 region has the DNA TGTGCCAGCAGCCAGACTAGCAGCAGGCAGTACTTC.

The rearrangement links TRBV5-1 to TRBJ2-5; tentative D call: TRBD1 (5 bases). The CDR3 runs to 14 residues. Germline V gene data show CDR1 as SGHRS and CDR2 as YFSETQ. Trimming shortened V by 0 bases and J by 5 bases, and 11 bases separated the two germline ends. The CDR3: CASSLEGLGETQYF. The DNA of the CDR3 is TGCGCCAGCAGCTTGGAGGGGCTTGGGGAGACCCAGTACTTC.